What follows are 14 T cell receptor beta chains derived from one specimen sequenced in a study of vaccination and CD4 T cells after COVID-19. The assay that was used to sequence DNA from cultured CD4+ T cells was the Oncomine TCR Beta short-read assay. TCRdb itself ran the PCR reads through MiXCR, one entry per CDR3 protein. The data show 2,000 to 3,000 distinct CDR3 sequences, with 35% to 45% seen just once and roughly four fifths held by the top ten. Treatment defined: approximately nine-day PBMC culture with coronavirus spike peptide pools or control peptides (ViraFEST assay). The unexposed donor's CD4+ T cells were collected before the COVID-19 pandemic (2011-2018). Their target antigens are unknown. The sequenced sample was CD4+ T cells from blood, cultured in vitro. The receptors here all came from a human donor in good health.

V usage is TRBV19 and J usage is TRBJ1-6; 8 positions match TRBD1. The CDR3 length is 14 residues. The J segment lost 7 bases and the V segment lost 6 bases, leaving 5 bases of the junction unmatched. CDR1 LNHDA and CDR2 SQIVND come from the germline V gene (reference sequence). The CDR3 sequence is CASRERQGNSPLHF. As DNA, the CDR3 is TGTGCCAGTAGAGAACGACAGGGGAATTCACCCCTCCACTTT.

The V call is TRBV28, the J call TRBJ2-3, with D possibly TRBD1 on 6 matching bases. There are 15 residues in the CDR3. CDR1 and CDR2 from the germline V gene are MDHEN and SYDVKM. V was trimmed by 6 bases and J by 3 bases, leaving 16 bases between them. CDR3 coding DNA: TGTGCCAGCAGCTCGCCCAGGGGAGATACAGATACGCAGTATTTT. Protein: CASSSPRGDTDTQYF.

This clonotype was seen more than once but under ten times. The chain has TRBV19 and TRBJ2-7; TRBD2 matches 9 bases. The germline gives CDR1 LNHDA, CDR2 SQIVND (reference sequence). With 1 base clipped from V and 2 bases from J, the junction kept 3 bases outside the gene matches. This CDR3 spans 15 amino acids. The CDR3: CASSIGLAGTYEQYF. The CDR3 DNA reads TGTGCCAGTAGTATAGGGCTAGCGGGGACCTACGAGCAGTACTTC.

V is TRBV5-6 and J is TRBJ1-1; TRBD1 aligns across 7 bases. The V gene end was trimmed by 10 bases and the J gene end by 5 bases; junction bases not matched to a gene: 11. The CDR3 is 13 residues long. Germline CDR1 is SGHDT and CDR2 is YYEEEE. The CDR3 loop is CAESTGVGTEAFF. In DNA, the CDR3 is TGTGCCGAGTCCACAGGGGTGGGGACTGAAGCTTTCTTT.

This clonotype was counted only a few times. V and J are TRBV2 and TRBJ1-1; no definite D call. This CDR3 has 14 amino acids. Trimming removed 7 bases from V and 0 bases from J, with 12 bases in between. Germline CDR1 SNHLY, CDR2 FYNNEI. The CDR3 is CASTPQLMNTEAFF. The DNA of the CDR3 is TGTGCCAGCACCCCCCAGCTCATGAACACTGAAGCTTTCTTT.

This clonotype showed up just a few times. The rearrangement uses TRBV2 and TRBJ2-5; 7 bases line up with TRBD1. Germline V gives CDR1 SNHLY, CDR2 FYNNEI. Germline trimming cut 4 bases from V and 4 bases from J; bases unmatched to any gene: 3. The length of the CDR3 is 13 residues. The CDR3: CASSVRQGETQYF. CDR3 sequence (DNA): TGTGCCAGCAGTGTTAGACAGGGAGAGACCCAGTACTTC.

V is TRBV19 and J is TRBJ2-6; D is possibly TRBD1 (5 bases). This CDR3 is 17 amino acids long. Trimming cost V 5 bases and J 0 bases, with 14 bases left between them. CDR1 and CDR2 from the germline V gene are LNHDA and SQIVND (reference sequence). The CDR3 region is CASSSETATSGANVLTF. DNA for the CDR3: TGTGCCAGTAGTTCAGAGACAGCCACCTCTGGGGCCAACGTCCTGACTTTC.

CDR3 sequence: CASSLEGPIGTGELFF. CDR3 bases: TGCGCCAGCAGCTTGGAAGGGCCCATTGGGACCGGGGAGCTGTTTTTT. This chain uses TRBV5-1 with TRBJ2-2; D is undetermined. The CDR3 has 16 residues. Germline-derived CDR1 and CDR2 are SGHRS and YFSETQ. With 0 bases removed from V and 5 bases from J, the gap between germline ends came to 14 bases.

This clonotype was seen a handful of times. The chain couples TRBV7-2 to TRBJ1-5; D is ambiguous. CDR3 length: 15 residues. V was trimmed by 0 bases and J by 0 bases, leaving 6 bases between them. Germline V gives CDR1 SGHTA, CDR2 FQGNSA. This CDR3 reads CASSLAGYSNQPQHF. DNA of the CDR3: TGTGCCAGCAGCTTAGCGGGGTATAGCAATCAGCCCCAGCATTTT.

This chain uses TRBV7-2 with TRBJ1-5; D unclear. Germline-derived CDR1 and CDR2 are SGHTA and FQGNSA. The CDR3 runs 15 residues. Deletions cut 0 bases from V and 2 bases from J, with 8 bases between. CDR3 region: CASSLAGRGNQPQHF. The CDR3 DNA reads TGTGCCAGCAGCTTAGCAGGTAGAGGCAATCAGCCCCAGCATTTT.

A few counts support this clonotype. The V gene is TRBV7-2, the J gene TRBJ1-3, with D perhaps matching TRBD1 (6 bases). The CDR3 runs to 15 residues. The germline V gene encodes CDR1 SGHTA and CDR2 FQGNSA. Trimming cost V 1 base and J 2 bases, with 9 bases left between them. The CDR3 DNA sequence: TGTGCCAGCAGCTTAGAGACAGGCACTGGAAACACCATATATTTT. This encodes CASSLETGTGNTIYF.

This chain uses TRBV7-2 with TRBJ1-1, with 7 bases fitting TRBD1. V trimming: 6 bases; J trimming: 5 bases; junction bases outside the gene matches: 6. The germline gives CDR1 SGHTA, CDR2 FQGNSA. The CDR3 runs to 13 residues. The CDR3 sequence is CASRKGGGTEAFF. Written as DNA, the CDR3 is TGTGCCAGCAGGAAAGGGGGCGGAACTGAAGCTTTCTTT. Full variable domain (remainder filled in from reference TRBV7-2 and TRBJ1-1): GAGVSQSPSNKVTEKGKDVELRCDPISGHTALYWYRQSLGQGLEFLIYFQGNSAPDKSGLPSDRFSAERTGGSVSTLTIQRTQQEDSAVYLCASRKGGGTEAFFGQGTRLTVV.

This sequence joins TRBV12-3 or TRBV12-4 and TRBJ2-5; the D gene could be TRBD1 or TRBD2 (5 bases each). Trimming removed 7 bases from V and 5 bases from J, with 29 bases in between. The CDR3 totals 18 residues. The chain's CDR3 is CASKPDFGTAPGSETQYF. The DNA for the CDR3 is TGTGCCAGCAAACCAGATTTCGGGACGGCTCCGGGGAGCGAGACCCAGTACTTC.

The V and J genes are TRBV20-1 and TRBJ2-7; maybe TRBD2 (5 bases). Germline CDR1 DFQATT, CDR2 SNEGSKA (reference sequence). The CDR3 totals 18 residues. V was shortened by 6 bases and J by 3 bases, with 30 bases between the two germline ends. CDR3 sequence: CSAPKLVRTNRANYEQYF. CDR3 DNA sequence: TGCAGTGCGCCCAAACTAGTAAGGACGAATCGGGCTAACTACGAGCAGTACTTC.